This TCR beta chain was captured by sequencing in a study of blood T cells in healthy people across ages. This CDR3 has 14 amino acids. CDR1 and CDR2 (germline): MDHEN, SYDVKM. Losses at the gene ends were 10 bases for V and 7 bases for J; bases not matched to a gene: 11. A J-beta primer mix and a sample-barcoded 5' primer were used in a second PCR of roughly 6 to 11 cycles. MiXCR, run by TCRdb on the 5' RACE reads, gives a single entry per CDR3 protein. This table has approximately 400,000 distinct CDR3 sequences, 50% to 60% appearing once. Sequenced input: blood. V gene TRBV28 combines with J gene TRBJ2-1, with 9 bases identical to TRBD2. The TCR comes from a man aged 55 to 70 in good health. CDR3 amino acids: CATALLAGLNEQFF. The CDR3 nucleotides read TGTGCCACCGCCCTACTAGCGGGCCTTAATGAGCAGTTCTTC.